This TCR beta chain emerged from a study of shared clonotypes between healthy human individuals. Study outcomes and limitations: Large sequencing depth failed to make sorted-subset sequencing complete, rarefaction showed. Among several donors, approximately 5% of naive CD4 clonotypes were found in common.

As to this clone: Its antigen remains unknown.

This CDR3 has 15 amino acids. V dropped 4 bases and J dropped 0 bases, with 10 bases sitting between them. The germline CDR1 and CDR2 sequences are MDHEN and SYDVKM. Naive CD8 isolation took CD45RO-negative cells positively selected for CCR7 and excluded terminally differentiated effector memory CD45RA+ cells. Genomic DNA belonging to each subset was distributed in equal measure over several immunoSEQ plates. The data were produced by immunoSEQ multiplex PCR, yet TCRdb's version contains in-frame clones alone and is incomplete. This sample has about 2.1 million clones, with 90% to 95% found just once.

Sequencing was carried out using naive CD8+ T cells from PBMCs. This TCR came from a man in his late teens or twenties in good health. Some clones in this sample may be carry-over from other donors' samples. This chain connects TRBV28 to TRBJ1-5; the D is unclear. CDR3 in DNA: TGTGCCAGCAGTTCGTGGCAGTCTAGCAATCAGCCCCAGCATTTT. Translated: CASSSWQSSNQPQHF.